This T cell receptor (beta chain) originates from a study of T cells in Graves' hyperthyroidism and ophthalmopathy. TCR beta CDR3 region amplification was performed from RNA transcripts. HTBI primers drove first-round RT-PCR of the TCR CDR3. In TCRdb, the multiplex PCR reads were re-called with MiXCR into one record per CDR3 protein. The sample consists of some 570,000 distinct CDR3 sequences, about a sixth of them appearing once. This clonotype was seen repeatedly, ten times or more. This TCR was recovered from a woman between 18 and 29 years old with Graves' ophthalmopathy. The sequenced material came from blood.

The chain's CDR3 is CASSLARGSGANVLTF. The CDR3 region has the DNA TGTGCCAGCAGCTTAGCGCGGGGCTCTGGGGCCAACGTCCTGACTTTC. The chain joins TRBV7-6 to TRBJ2-6, with D possibly TRBD2 on 6 matching bases. V was clipped by 0 bases and J by 0 bases, with 6 bases between them. CDR1 is SGHVS, CDR2 FNYEAQ, per germline. This CDR3 is built from 16 residues.